Sequencing of this T cell receptor (beta chain) was carried out in a study of T cell responses to AZD1222 COVID-19 vaccine. Using immunoSEQ multiplex PCR, the repertoire was profiled, and TCRdb retains in-frame clones only, with some absent. The profile shows over 150,000 clones, 80% to 95% of them singletons. Trimming took off 7 bases at V and 3 bases at J, with 15 bases between the two ends. Germline assignment: CDR1 SGHDN and CDR2 FVKESK. The CDR3 consists of 14 residues. This clonotype originated in an adult who received the AZD1222 COVID-19 vaccine. Source: peripheral blood, taken 28 days after the second AZD1222 dose. The J gene is TRBJ1-1, the V gene TRBV14, with D unclear. The CDR3 spells CASNRDVGDTEAFF. CDR3 bases: TGTGCCAGCAATCGTGACGTTGGGGACACTGAAGCTTTCTTT.